This entry describes one T cell receptor (beta chain). This entry comes from a study of blood T cell repertoires in COVID-19. The repertoire was sequenced with immunoSEQ multiplex PCR; TCRdb's copy has only in-frame clones and lacks some. Of more than 300,000 clones listed, 90% to 95% are singletons. Germline values: CDR1 SGHRS, CDR2 YFSETQ. The length of the CDR3 is 15 residues. V dropped 0 bases and J dropped 2 bases, with 11 bases sitting between them. This chain links TRBV5-1 with TRBJ2-5; D might be TRBD2 (6 bases). This TCR derives from a woman aged 25 to 39 who had been exposed to COVID-19. The sequencing input was PBMCs or T cells enriched from blood (not recorded which). CDR3 protein: CASSLGAGLQETQYF. The CDR3 coding sequence is TGCGCCAGCAGCTTGGGGGCGGGATTACAAGAGACCCAGTACTTC.